Listed below are T cell receptor beta chains from one sample, sequenced in a study of blood T cell repertoires in COVID-19. The protocol was immunoSEQ multiplex PCR, while the TCRdb copy is restricted to in-frame clones and leaves out a portion. The repertoire has 200,000 to 250,000 clones, under 90% of them found once; the top ten carry 3% to 3.5%. The sample taken for sequencing was PBMCs or T cells enriched from blood (not recorded which). The source is a woman in her fifties or sixties who had recovered from COVID-19. Both conserved end residues are part of each CDR3. Fields, in order: CDR3 protein, CDR3 DNA, D gene, V gene, J gene, clone size. A D gene is named only where the DNA matches it firmly. The size field is filled for only some rows; it gives once, few, many or a size class.

cdr3_aa: CASSQVAGGRYEQYF; cdr3_nt: TGCGCCAGCAGCCAAGTAGCGGGGGGGAGGTACGAGCAGTACTTC; d_call: TRBD2; v_call: TRBV4-3; j_call: TRBJ2-7; clone_size: once
cdr3_aa: CASSPRFRYNEQFF; cdr3_nt: TGTGCCAGTAGTCCTCGTTTCAGGTACAATGAGCAGTTCTTC; d_call: -; v_call: TRBV19; j_call: TRBJ2-1; clone_size: -
cdr3_aa: CASRSGINYGYTF; cdr3_nt: TGTGCCAGCAGATCCGGGATTAACTATGGCTACACCTTC; d_call: -; v_call: TRBV6-5; j_call: TRBJ1-2; clone_size: many
cdr3_aa: CASKAGPNEKLFF; cdr3_nt: TGTGCCAGCAAGGCAGGGCCGAATGAAAAACTGTTTTTT; d_call: -; v_call: TRBV7-9; j_call: TRBJ1-4; clone_size: -
cdr3_aa: CASAVAEGNEQFF; cdr3_nt: TGTGCCTCAGCCGTAGCGGAGGGAAATGAGCAGTTCTTC; d_call: -; v_call: TRBV10-3; j_call: TRBJ2-1; clone_size: -
cdr3_aa: CASTPVTSGLTGELFF; cdr3_nt: TGTGCCAGCACCCCAGTCACTAGCGGGCTAACCGGGGAGCTGTTTTTT; d_call: TRBD2; v_call: TRBV7-9; j_call: TRBJ2-2; clone_size: -
cdr3_aa: CASSQDGRSGGTDTQYF; cdr3_nt: TGCGCCAGCAGCCAAGATGGGAGAAGCGGGGGAACAGATACGCAGTATTTT; d_call: TRBD2; v_call: TRBV4-3; j_call: TRBJ2-3; clone_size: few
cdr3_aa: CASSLASTDGEQYF; cdr3_nt: TGTGCCAGCAGCTTAGCGTCGACAGATGGCGAGCAGTACTTC; d_call: -; v_call: TRBV7-9; j_call: TRBJ2-7; clone_size: -
cdr3_aa: CASSSDRGQIASDTQYF; cdr3_nt: TGCGCCAGCAGTTCGGACAGGGGGCAGATAGCATCAGATACGCAGTATTTT; d_call: TRBD1; v_call: TRBV5-1; j_call: TRBJ2-3; clone_size: -
cdr3_aa: CSASDRGSGNTIYF; cdr3_nt: TGCAGTGCTAGTGATAGGGGTTCTGGAAACACCATATATTTT; d_call: -; v_call: TRBV20-1; j_call: TRBJ1-3; clone_size: -
cdr3_aa: CASSLDSSGNTIYF; cdr3_nt: TGCGCCAGCAGCTTGGACAGCTCTGGAAACACCATATATTTT; d_call: -; v_call: TRBV5-1; j_call: TRBJ1-3; clone_size: -
cdr3_aa: CASSVQGGNTIYF; cdr3_nt: TGTGCCAGCAGCGTACAGGGTGGAAACACCATATATTTT; d_call: -; v_call: TRBV7-9; j_call: TRBJ1-3; clone_size: few
cdr3_aa: CASSLRDYSTDTQYF; cdr3_nt: TGTGCCAGCAGCCTCCGGGACTACAGCACAGATACGCAGTATTTT; d_call: TRBD2; v_call: TRBV7-2; j_call: TRBJ2-3; clone_size: -
cdr3_aa: CASSQVRGGETQYF; cdr3_nt: TGTGCCAGCAGCCAGGTGCGAGGGGGAGAGACCCAGTACTTC; d_call: -; v_call: TRBV5-4; j_call: TRBJ2-5; clone_size: -
cdr3_aa: CASSLGGYSNQPQHF; cdr3_nt: TGTGCCAGCAGCTTAGGCGGATATAGCAATCAGCCCCAGCATTTT; d_call: -; v_call: TRBV7-7; j_call: TRBJ1-5; clone_size: few
cdr3_aa: CASSQRGELFF; cdr3_nt: TGTGCCAGCAGCCAGAGAGGGGAGCTGTTTTTT; d_call: -; v_call: TRBV3-1/TRBV3-2; j_call: TRBJ2-2; clone_size: -
cdr3_aa: CATSRGTGYGYTF; cdr3_nt: TGTGCCACCAGCAGAGGGACAGGCTATGGCTACACCTTC; d_call: TRBD1; v_call: TRBV15; j_call: TRBJ1-2; clone_size: -
cdr3_aa: CASSDGDRLYPGQPQHF; cdr3_nt: TGCGCCAGCAGTGACGGGGACAGACTTTACCCGGGTCAGCCCCAGCATTTT; d_call: TRBD1; v_call: TRBV10-2; j_call: TRBJ1-5; clone_size: -
cdr3_aa: CASSLPLAGVGNEQFF; cdr3_nt: TGTGCCAGTAGTCTCCCTCTAGCGGGGGTGGGCAATGAGCAGTTCTTC; d_call: TRBD2; v_call: TRBV19; j_call: TRBJ2-1; clone_size: -
cdr3_aa: CASSEGTEANYGYTF; cdr3_nt: TGTGCCAGCAGTGAAGGGACAGAAGCTAACTATGGCTACACCTTC; d_call: TRBD1; v_call: TRBV6-4; j_call: TRBJ1-2; clone_size: few
cdr3_aa: CASREQGEIGNTIYF; cdr3_nt: TGTGCCAGTAGGGAACAGGGGGAGATTGGAAACACCATATATTTT; d_call: TRBD1; v_call: TRBV19; j_call: TRBJ1-3; clone_size: -
cdr3_aa: CASSPRGPNEKLFF; cdr3_nt: TGTGCCAGCAGCCCCAGGGGCCCTAATGAAAAACTGTTTTTT; d_call: -; v_call: TRBV6-5; j_call: TRBJ1-4; clone_size: -
cdr3_aa: CASTGLMNTEAFF; cdr3_nt: TGTGCCAGCACCGGACTGATGAACACTGAAGCTTTCTTT; d_call: -; v_call: TRBV2; j_call: TRBJ1-1; clone_size: -
cdr3_aa: CASSPTPGQGPYNEQFF; cdr3_nt: TGTGCCAGCAGCCCTACGCCGGGACAGGGCCCATACAATGAGCAGTTCTTC; d_call: TRBD1; v_call: TRBV7-9; j_call: TRBJ2-1; clone_size: -
cdr3_aa: CASSWGQDSYGYTF; cdr3_nt: TGTGCCAGCAGCTGGGGACAGGATAGTTATGGCTACACCTTC; d_call: TRBD1; v_call: TRBV7-9; j_call: TRBJ1-2; clone_size: -
cdr3_aa: CASSQGRVNTEAFF; cdr3_nt: TGTGCCAGCAGCCAGGGCAGGGTGAACACTGAAGCTTTCTTT; d_call: -; v_call: TRBV7-9; j_call: TRBJ1-1; clone_size: few
cdr3_aa: CASSLYPMQGGTEAFF; cdr3_nt: TGTGCCAGCAGTTTATACCCGATGCAGGGTGGCACTGAAGCTTTCTTT; d_call: -; v_call: TRBV27; j_call: TRBJ1-1; clone_size: -
cdr3_aa: CASSLVANGNEQFF; cdr3_nt: TGTGCCAGCAGCTTGGTTGCGAATGGTAATGAGCAGTTCTTC; d_call: -; v_call: TRBV7-9; j_call: TRBJ2-1; clone_size: -
cdr3_aa: CASSQRQGVTYEQYF; cdr3_nt: TGTGCCAGCAGCCAGAGACAGGGGGTGACCTACGAGCAGTACTTC; d_call: TRBD1; v_call: TRBV11-1; j_call: TRBJ2-7; clone_size: -
cdr3_aa: CASGLVRNTEAFF; cdr3_nt: TGTGCTAGTGGTTTGGTCCGGAACACTGAAGCTTTCTTT; d_call: -; v_call: TRBV12-5; j_call: TRBJ1-1; clone_size: -
cdr3_aa: CASSFTGRAYGYTF; cdr3_nt: TGTGCCAGCAGCTTTACAGGGCGGGCCTATGGCTACACCTTC; d_call: -; v_call: TRBV5-6; j_call: TRBJ1-2; clone_size: -
cdr3_aa: CAISVTGNTEAFF; cdr3_nt: TGTGCCATCAGTGTTACGGGGAACACTGAAGCTTTCTTT; d_call: -; v_call: TRBV10-3; j_call: TRBJ1-1; clone_size: few
cdr3_aa: CASSPFGITGVAFF; cdr3_nt: TGTGCCAGCAGCCCGTTCGGCATAACAGGGGTCGCTTTCTTT; d_call: TRBD1; v_call: TRBV11-2; j_call: TRBJ1-1; clone_size: -
cdr3_aa: CASSIGDRHQPQHF; cdr3_nt: TGTGCCAGTAGTATAGGGGACAGACATCAGCCCCAGCATTTT; d_call: TRBD1; v_call: TRBV19; j_call: TRBJ1-5; clone_size: -
cdr3_aa: CASSKGDRVHDTQYF; cdr3_nt: TGTGCCAGTTCCAAGGGGGACAGGGTACACGATACGCAGTATTTT; d_call: TRBD1; v_call: TRBV28; j_call: TRBJ2-3; clone_size: few